This TCR beta chain was sequenced during a study of T cells in Graves' hyperthyroidism and ophthalmopathy. Study-wide findings and caveats: Clonotypes that were expanded in thyroid above 0.001 mostly appeared in blood too.

This clonotype has just a few counts. No antigen is known for it. Any patient presenting with uncontrolled infection, other autoimmune disease, pregnancy or lactation was left out. Out of about 10 ml of fresh peripheral blood came the PBMCs. Template material for amplifying TCR beta CDR3 regions consisted of RNA transcripts. HTBI primers were the set used in a first-round RT-PCR of the TCR CDR3. MiXCR, run by TCRdb on the multiplex PCR reads, gives a single entry per CDR3 protein. The repertoire consists of under 650,000 distinct CDR3 sequences, with under 20% occurring once and the leading ten covering 3.8%. Sequenced: blood. This receptor was identified in a young woman with Graves' hyperthyroidism.

In nucleotides, the CDR3 is TGTGCCAGCAGCCAGACGAGACTAGCGGGAGGCGAGCAGTACTTC. Translated, it gives CASSQTRLAGGEQYF. The rearrangement links TRBV7-6 to TRBJ2-7; 13 bases align to TRBD2. Per germline, CDR1 SGHVS and CDR2 FNYEAQ. The J segment lost 6 bases and the V segment lost 5 bases, leaving 7 bases of the junction unmatched. The CDR3 has 15 amino acids.